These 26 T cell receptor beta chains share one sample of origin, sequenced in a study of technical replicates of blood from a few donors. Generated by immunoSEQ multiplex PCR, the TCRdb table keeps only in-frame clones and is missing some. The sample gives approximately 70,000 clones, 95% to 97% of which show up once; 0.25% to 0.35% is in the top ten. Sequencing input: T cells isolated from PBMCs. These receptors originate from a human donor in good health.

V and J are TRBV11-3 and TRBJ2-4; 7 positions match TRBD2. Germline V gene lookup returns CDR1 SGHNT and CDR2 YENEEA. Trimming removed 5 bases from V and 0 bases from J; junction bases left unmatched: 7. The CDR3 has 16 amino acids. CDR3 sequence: CASSPFLAVAKNIQYF. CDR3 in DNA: TGTGCCAGCAGCCCTTTCCTAGCGGTAGCCAAAAACATTCAGTACTTC.

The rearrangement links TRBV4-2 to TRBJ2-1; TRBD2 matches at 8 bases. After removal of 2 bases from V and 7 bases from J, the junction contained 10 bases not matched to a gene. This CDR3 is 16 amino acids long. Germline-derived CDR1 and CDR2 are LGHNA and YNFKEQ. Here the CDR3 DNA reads TGTGCCAGCAGCCAAACCCCGGGACTAGTTCAAAATGAGCAGTTCTTC. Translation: CASSQTPGLVQNEQFF.

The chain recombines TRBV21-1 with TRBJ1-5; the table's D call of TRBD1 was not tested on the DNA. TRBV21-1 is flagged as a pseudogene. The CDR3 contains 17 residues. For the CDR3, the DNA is TGTGCCAGCAGCACCTTGGACAGGGGGCCCCCCTATCAGCCCCAGCATTTT. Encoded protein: CASSTLDRGPPYQPQHF.

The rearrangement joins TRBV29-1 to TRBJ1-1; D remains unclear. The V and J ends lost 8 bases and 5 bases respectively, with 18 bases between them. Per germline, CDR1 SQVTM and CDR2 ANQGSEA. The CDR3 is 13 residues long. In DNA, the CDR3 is TGCAGCCCCTATACCCGATCAAATACTGAAGCTTTCTTT. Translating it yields CSPYTRSNTEAFF.

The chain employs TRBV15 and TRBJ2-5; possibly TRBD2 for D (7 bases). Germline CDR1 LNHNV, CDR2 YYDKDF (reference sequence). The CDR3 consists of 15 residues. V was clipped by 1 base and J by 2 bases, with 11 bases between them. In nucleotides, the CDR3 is TGTGCCACCAGCAGAGTGAGGGGGGGACAAGAGACCCAGTACTTC. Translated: CATSRVRGGQETQYF. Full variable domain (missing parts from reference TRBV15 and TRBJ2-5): DAMVIQNPRYQVTQFGKPVTLSCSQTLNHNVMYWYQQKSSQAPKLLFHYYDKDFNNEADTPDNFQSRRPNTSFCFLDIRSPGLGDTAMYLCATSRVRGGQETQYFGPGTRLLVL.

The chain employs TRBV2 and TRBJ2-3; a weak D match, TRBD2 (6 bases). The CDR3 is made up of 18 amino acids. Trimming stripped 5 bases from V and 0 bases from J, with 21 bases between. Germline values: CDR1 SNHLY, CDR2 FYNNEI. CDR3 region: CASSYTLLGTPSTDTQYF. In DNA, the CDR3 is TGTGCCAGCAGTTATACTTTACTCGGGACTCCTAGCACAGATACGCAGTATTTT.

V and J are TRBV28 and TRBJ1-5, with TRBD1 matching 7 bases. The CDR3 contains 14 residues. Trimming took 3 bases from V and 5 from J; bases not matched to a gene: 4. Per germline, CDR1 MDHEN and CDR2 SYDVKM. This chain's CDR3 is CASSFWQGDQPQHF. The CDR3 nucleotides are TGTGCCAGCAGTTTTTGGCAGGGGGATCAGCCCCAGCATTTT.

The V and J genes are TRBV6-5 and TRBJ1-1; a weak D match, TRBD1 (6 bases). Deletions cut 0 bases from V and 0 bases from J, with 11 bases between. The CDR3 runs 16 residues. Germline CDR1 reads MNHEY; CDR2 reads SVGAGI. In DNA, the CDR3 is TGTGCCAGCAGTTACTCGAGAGGGGGTATGAACACTGAAGCTTTCTTT. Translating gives CASSYSRGGMNTEAFF.

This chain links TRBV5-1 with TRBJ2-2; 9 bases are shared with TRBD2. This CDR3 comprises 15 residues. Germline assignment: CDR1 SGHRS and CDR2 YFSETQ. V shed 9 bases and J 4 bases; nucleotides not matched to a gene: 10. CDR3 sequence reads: CATTRTSVTTGELFF. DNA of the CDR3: TGCGCCACCACCAGGACTAGCGTGACCACCGGGGAGCTGTTTTTT. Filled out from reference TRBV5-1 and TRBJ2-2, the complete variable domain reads KAGVTQTPRYLIKTRGQQVTLSCSPISGHRSVSWYQQTPGQGLQFLFEYFSETQRNKGNFPGRFSGRQFSNSRSEMNVSTLELGDSALYLCATTRTSVTTGELFFGEGSRLTVL.

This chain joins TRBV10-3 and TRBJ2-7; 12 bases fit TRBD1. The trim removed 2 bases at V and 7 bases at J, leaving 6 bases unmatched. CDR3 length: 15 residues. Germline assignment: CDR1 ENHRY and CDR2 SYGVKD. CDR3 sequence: CAISEGGQGAREQYF. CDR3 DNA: TGTGCCATCAGTGAGGGGGGACAGGGGGCGCGGGAGCAGTACTTC.

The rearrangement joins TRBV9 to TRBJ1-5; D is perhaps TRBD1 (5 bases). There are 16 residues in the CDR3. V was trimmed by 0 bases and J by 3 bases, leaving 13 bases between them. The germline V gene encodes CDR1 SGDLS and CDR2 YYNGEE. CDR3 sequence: CASSVGGDPSNQPQHF. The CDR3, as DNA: TGTGCCAGCAGCGTAGGGGGGGACCCCTCCAATCAGCCCCAGCATTTT.

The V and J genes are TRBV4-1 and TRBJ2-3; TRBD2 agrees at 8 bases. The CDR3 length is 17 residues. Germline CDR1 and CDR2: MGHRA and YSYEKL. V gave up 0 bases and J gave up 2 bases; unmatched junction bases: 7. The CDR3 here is CASSQDKSSGPTDTQYF. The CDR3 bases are TGCGCCAGCAGCCAAGATAAGTCTAGCGGGCCCACAGATACGCAGTATTTT.

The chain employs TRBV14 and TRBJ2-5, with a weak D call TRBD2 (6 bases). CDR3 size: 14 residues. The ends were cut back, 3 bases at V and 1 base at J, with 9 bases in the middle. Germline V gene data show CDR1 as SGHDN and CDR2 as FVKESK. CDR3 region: CASSHGGSQETQYF. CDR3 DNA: TGTGCCAGCAGCCACGGAGGGAGCCAAGAGACCCAGTACTTC.

This chain's CDR3 is CASSAGDTQYF. CDR3 sequence (DNA): TGTGCCAGCAGCGCCGGAGATACGCAGTATTTT. V usage is TRBV9 and J usage is TRBJ2-3; D is undetermined. Trimming shortened V by 3 bases and J by 5 bases, and 4 bases separated the two germline ends. The CDR3 extends over 11 amino acids. CDR1 SGDLS and CDR2 YYNGEE come from the germline V gene.

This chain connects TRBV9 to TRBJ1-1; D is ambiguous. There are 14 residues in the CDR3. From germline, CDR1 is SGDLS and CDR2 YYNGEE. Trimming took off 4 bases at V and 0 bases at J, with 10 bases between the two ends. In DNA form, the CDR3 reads TGTGCCAGCAGCCCATCCAGAATGAACACTGAAGCTTTCTTT. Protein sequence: CASSPSRMNTEAFF.

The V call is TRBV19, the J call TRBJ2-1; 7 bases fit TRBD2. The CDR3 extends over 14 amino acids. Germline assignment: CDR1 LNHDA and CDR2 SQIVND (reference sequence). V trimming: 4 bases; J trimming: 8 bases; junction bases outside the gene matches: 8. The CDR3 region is CASSRLAAPDEQFF. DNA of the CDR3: TGTGCCAGTAGTAGGCTAGCGGCCCCTGATGAGCAGTTCTTC. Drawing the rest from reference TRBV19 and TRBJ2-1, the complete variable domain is DGGITQSPKYLFRKEGQNVTLSCEQNLNHDAMYWYRQDPGQGLRLIYYSQIVNDFQKGDIAEGYSVSREKKESFPLTVTSAQKNPTAFYLCASSRLAAPDEQFFGPGTRLTVL.

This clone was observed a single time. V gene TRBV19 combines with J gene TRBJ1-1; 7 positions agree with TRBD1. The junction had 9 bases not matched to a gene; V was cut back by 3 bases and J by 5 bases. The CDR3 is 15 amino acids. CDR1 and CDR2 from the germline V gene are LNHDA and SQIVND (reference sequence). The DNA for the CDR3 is TGTGCCAGTAGTATGGTCCGGGCAGGGGGGACTGAAGCTTTCTTT. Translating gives CASSMVRAGGTEAFF.

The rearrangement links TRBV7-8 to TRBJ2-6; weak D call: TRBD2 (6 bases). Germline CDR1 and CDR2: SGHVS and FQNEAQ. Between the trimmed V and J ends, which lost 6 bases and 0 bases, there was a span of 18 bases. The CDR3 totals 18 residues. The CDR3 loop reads CASRPYPGLFSGANVLTF. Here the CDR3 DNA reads TGTGCCAGCAGACCCTATCCGGGACTTTTCTCTGGGGCCAACGTCCTGACTTTC. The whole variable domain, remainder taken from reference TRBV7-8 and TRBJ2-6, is GAGVSQSPRYKVAKRGQDVALRCDPISGHVSLFWYQQALGQGPEFLTYFQNEAQLDKSGLPSDRFFAERPEGSVSTLKIQRTQQEDSAVYLCASRPYPGLFSGANVLTFGAGSRLTVL.

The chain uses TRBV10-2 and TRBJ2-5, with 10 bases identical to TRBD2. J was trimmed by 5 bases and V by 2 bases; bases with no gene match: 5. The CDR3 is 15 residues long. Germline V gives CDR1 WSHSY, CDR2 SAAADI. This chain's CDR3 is CASSEGSGRDETQYF. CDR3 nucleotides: TGCGCCAGCAGTGAGGGGAGCGGGAGGGACGAGACCCAGTACTTC.

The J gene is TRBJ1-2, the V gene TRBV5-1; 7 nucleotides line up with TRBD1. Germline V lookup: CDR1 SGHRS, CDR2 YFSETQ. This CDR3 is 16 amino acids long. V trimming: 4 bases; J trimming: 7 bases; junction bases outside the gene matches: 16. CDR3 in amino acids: CASSEPGQRLFFGYTF. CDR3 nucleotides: TGCGCCAGCAGCGAGCCGGGACAGAGATTATTTTTTGGCTACACCTTC.

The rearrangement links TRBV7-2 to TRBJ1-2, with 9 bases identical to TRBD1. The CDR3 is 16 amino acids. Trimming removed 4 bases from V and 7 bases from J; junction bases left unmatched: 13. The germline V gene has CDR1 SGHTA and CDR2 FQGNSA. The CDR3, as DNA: TGTGCCAGCAGCTCCTTAGCTCACAGGGGGCGGTCTGGCTACACCTTC. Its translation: CASSSLAHRGRSGYTF.

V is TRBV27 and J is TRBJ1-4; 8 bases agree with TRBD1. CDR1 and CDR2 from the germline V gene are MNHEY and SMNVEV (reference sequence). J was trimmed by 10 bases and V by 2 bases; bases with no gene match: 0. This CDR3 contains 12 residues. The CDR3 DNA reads TGTGCCAGCAGTTTAGGGACAGGAAAACTGTTTTTT. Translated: CASSLGTGKLFF.

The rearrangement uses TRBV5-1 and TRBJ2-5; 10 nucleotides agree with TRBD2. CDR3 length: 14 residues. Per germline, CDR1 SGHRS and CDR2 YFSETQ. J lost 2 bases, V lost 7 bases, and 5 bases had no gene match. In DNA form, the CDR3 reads TGCGCCAGCCAGACTAGCGGGTTTCAAGAGACCCAGTACTTC. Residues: CASQTSGFQETQYF.

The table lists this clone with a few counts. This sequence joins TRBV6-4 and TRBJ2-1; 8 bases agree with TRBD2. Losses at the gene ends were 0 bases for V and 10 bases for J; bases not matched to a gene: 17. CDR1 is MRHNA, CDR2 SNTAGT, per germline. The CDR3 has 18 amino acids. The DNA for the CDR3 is TGTGCCAGCAGTGACTCAAGGGGGGGACTAGAAGGATCGGGCGAGCAGTTCTTC. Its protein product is CASSDSRGGLEGSGEQFF.

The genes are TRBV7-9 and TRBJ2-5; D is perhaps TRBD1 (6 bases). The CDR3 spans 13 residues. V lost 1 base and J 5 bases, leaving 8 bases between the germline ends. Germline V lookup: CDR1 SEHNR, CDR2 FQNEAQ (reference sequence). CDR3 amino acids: CASSLGGQETQYF. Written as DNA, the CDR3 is TGTGCCAGCAGCTTAGGGGGGCAGGAGACCCAGTACTTC. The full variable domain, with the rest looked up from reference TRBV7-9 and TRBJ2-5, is DTGVSQNPRHKITKRGQNVTFRCDPISEHNRLYWYRQTLGQGPEFLTYFQNEAQLEKSRLLSDRFSAERPKGSFSTLEIQRTEQGDSAMYLCASSLGGQETQYFGPGTRLLVL.

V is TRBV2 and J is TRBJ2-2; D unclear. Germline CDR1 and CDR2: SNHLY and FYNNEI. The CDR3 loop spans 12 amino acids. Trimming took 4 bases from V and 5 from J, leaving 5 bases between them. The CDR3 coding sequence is TGTGCCAGCAGTGGGCGGACCGGGGAGCTGTTTTTT. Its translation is CASSGRTGELFF.